Given below is one TCR beta chain in context. The CDR3 runs 14 residues. V was clipped by 7 bases and J by 0 bases; unmatched bases: 5. CDR1 is MNHEY and CDR2 is SVGAGI in the germline V gene. This specimen belongs to a study of blood T cell repertoires in COVID-19. Libraries were prepared by immunoSEQ multiplex PCR; TCRdb keeps only in-frame clonotypes and omits some of them. The data contain about 150,000 clones, around 80% of them singletons. The source is a woman between 45 and 60 years old with acute or convalescent COVID-19. V is TRBV6-5 and J is TRBJ1-2; 7 nucleotides match TRBD1. Sequencing used peripheral blood. CDR3 loop: CASTLDRANYGYTF. As DNA, the CDR3 is TGTGCCAGCACTCTTGACAGGGCTAACTATGGCTACACCTTC.